One sample yielded the 18 T cell receptor beta chains listed below, sequenced in a study of cytomegalovirus exposure and HLA in healthy donors. In the PCR, 60 Vbeta and 13 Jbeta primers were used. The protocol was immunoSEQ multiplex PCR, while the TCRdb copy is restricted to in-frame clones and leaves out a portion. The sample has roughly 100,000 clones; around 82% are singletons. The specimen was PBMCs. The receptors derive from a man aged 45-65 years in good health and CMV-seronegative.

There are a few counts of this clone. The chain couples TRBV19 to TRBJ2-5; TRBD1 matches 9 bases. The J call is uncertain, as TRBJ2-7 better fits the DNA end. Per the germline V gene, CDR1 is LNHDA and CDR2 is SQIVND (reference sequence). The CDR3 has 14 residues. The chain's CDR3 is CASRQQGATYEQYF. DNA of the CDR3: TGTGCCAGTAGGCAACAGGGGGCAACCTACGAGCAGTACTTC.

The chain recombines TRBV19 with TRBJ2-1; a weak D match, TRBD2 (7 bases). Trimming took 7 bases from V and 8 from J, leaving 24 bases between them. CDR1 LNHDA and CDR2 SQIVND come from the germline V gene (reference sequence). This CDR3 has 16 residues. The CDR3 nucleotides read TGTGCCAGTACCCCTCTAGGGGGGGAGGGGCCCTATGAGCAGTTCTTC. Its protein product is CASTPLGGEGPYEQFF.

This clone was detected only a few times. The chain's CDR3 is CASSTTRKGGVKTQYF. CDR3 DNA sequence: TGTGCCAGTAGTACCACCCGAAAAGGGGGAGTTAAGACCCAGTACTTC. The V call is TRBV19, the J call TRBJ2-5, with D possibly TRBD1 on 6 matching bases. The CDR3 totals 16 residues. CDR1 is LNHDA and CDR2 is SQIVND in the germline V gene (reference sequence). V lost 4 bases to trimming and J lost 6 bases, with 21 bases between them.

The chain is built from TRBV19 and TRBJ2-7, with 7 bases identical to TRBD1. The J segment lost 4 bases and the V segment lost 6 bases, leaving 6 bases of the junction unmatched. This CDR3 comprises 13 residues. The germline CDR1 and CDR2 sequences are LNHDA and SQIVND (reference sequence). The CDR3 DNA sequence: TGTGCCAGTAGGGGAAGGGGGCCTTACGAGCAGTACGTC. Translating it yields CASRGRGPYEQYV.

The gene calls are TRBV29-1 and TRBJ1-1; D might be TRBD1 (6 bases). In germline, CDR1 is SQVTM, CDR2 ANQGSEA. Deletions cut 7 bases from V and 4 bases from J, with 19 bases between. This CDR3 has 14 amino acids. CDR3 in amino acids: CSANKLGATTEAFF. CDR3 bases: TGCAGCGCTAACAAATTGGGGGCGACCACTGAAGCTTTCTTT.

The table lists this clone with a few counts. This rearrangement joins TRBV28 to TRBJ1-1; 8 nucleotides align to TRBD1. V was clipped by 6 bases and J by 4 bases; unmatched bases: 1. Germline V gene lookup returns CDR1 MDHEN and CDR2 SYDVKM. This CDR3 comprises 12 residues. The CDR3 is CASSTGGTEAFF. CDR3 DNA sequence: TGTGCCAGCAGCACAGGGGGCACTGAAGCTTTCTTT.

The V and J genes are TRBV5-5 and TRBJ1-2; no reliable D call. The CDR3 totals 13 residues. The V gene lost 2 bases and the J gene lost 6 bases, with 11 bases spanning the gap. Per the germline V gene, CDR1 is SGHKS and CDR2 is YYEKEE (reference sequence). The CDR3 nucleotides read TGTGCCAGCAGCTTTGCGGAACCCCATGGCTACACCTTC. This gives the protein CASSFAEPHGYTF.

This clone was observed a handful of times. The V and J genes are TRBV5-5 and TRBJ2-1; 7 bases are shared with TRBD1. With V trimmed by 7 bases and J by 3 bases, 7 bases remained unmatched. CDR1 and CDR2 from the germline V gene are SGHKS and YYEKEE (reference sequence). The CDR3 is made up of 14 amino acids. CDR3 sequence reads: CASALGGLYNEQFF. As DNA, the CDR3 is TGTGCCAGCGCTTTAGGGGGCCTCTACAATGAGCAGTTCTTC. Drawing the rest from reference TRBV5-5 and TRBJ2-1, the complete variable domain is DAGVTQSPTHLIKTRGQQVTLRCSPISGHKSVSWYQQVLGQGPQFIFQYYEKEERGRGNFPDRFSARQFPNYSSELNVNALLLGDSALYLCASALGGLYNEQFFGPGTRLTVL.

This clone appeared a few times. The chain is built from TRBV27 and TRBJ1-1; 8 nucleotides match TRBD1. J gave up 6 bases and V 3 bases, and 30 bases lay outside the gene matches. The germline V gene has CDR1 MNHEY and CDR2 SMNVEV (reference sequence). The CDR3 spans 22 residues. The DNA of the CDR3 is TGTGCCAGCAGTTTGTCCGGAACCAGAATTGTGGGGACAGGTCACTCTCGAGCTGAAGCTTTCTTT. It codes for CASSLSGTRIVGTGHSRAEAFF.

A single count supports this clone. CDR3 in DNA: TGTGCCACCAGCAGACAAGACAGGCTACGGGCCAAAAACATTCAGTACTTC. Its protein is CATSRQDRLRAKNIQYF. This sequence joins TRBV15 and TRBJ2-4; D is possibly TRBD1 (6 bases). Germline V gene lookup returns CDR1 LNHNV and CDR2 YYDKDF (reference sequence). The CDR3 totals 17 residues. The V end was cut by 2 bases, the J end by 1 base, with 15 bases between.

The genes are TRBV27 and TRBJ1-5; D unresolved. V gave up 3 bases and J gave up 3 bases, with 6 bases separating them. The germline V gene has CDR1 MNHEY and CDR2 SMNVEV (reference sequence). This CDR3 spans 13 amino acids. CDR3 amino acids: CASSFQDNQPQHF. Written as DNA, the CDR3 is TGTGCCAGCAGTTTCCAGGACAATCAGCCCCAGCATTTT.

The chain couples TRBV5-1 to TRBJ1-2, with a weak D call TRBD1 (6 bases). CDR3 size: 14 residues. V was cut by 0 bases and J by 4 bases, with 10 bases left in between. Germline V gives CDR1 SGHRS, CDR2 YFSETQ. CDR3 sequence (DNA): TGCGCCAGCAGCTTGGACAGGGAGATCTATGGCTACACCTTC. Amino acids: CASSLDREIYGYTF.

The chain joins TRBV19 to TRBJ1-4; D is ambiguous. This CDR3 has 16 amino acids. Trimming took 3 bases from V and 8 from J, leaving 19 bases between them. Germline assignment: CDR1 LNHDA and CDR2 SQIVND (reference sequence). CDR3 protein: CASSIQFTRGDEKLFF. The CDR3 coding sequence is TGTGCCAGTAGTATTCAGTTCACCCGGGGAGACGAAAAACTGTTTTTT.

The chain carries TRBV19 and TRBJ2-2; no firm D call. The length of the CDR3 is 16 residues. The germline V gene encodes CDR1 LNHDA and CDR2 SQIVND (reference sequence). With 2 bases removed from V and 1 base from J, the gap between germline ends came to 11 bases. This chain's CDR3 is CASSIMRSLNTGELFF. The CDR3 DNA reads TGTGCCAGTAGTATAATGAGGAGTCTGAACACCGGGGAGCTGTTTTTT.

The J gene is TRBJ2-5, the V gene TRBV7-9; the match to TRBD2 covers 7 bases. Germline trimming cut 0 bases from V and 2 bases from J; bases unmatched to any gene: 12. This CDR3 is built from 18 residues. Germline V gene data show CDR1 as SEHNR and CDR2 as FQNEAQ (reference sequence). The CDR3 is CASSLAIGRGLLQETQYF. The CDR3 region has the DNA TGTGCCAGCAGCTTAGCTATCGGGCGGGGGTTACTACAAGAGACCCAGTACTTC.

The V call is TRBV6-5, the J call TRBJ1-1; 7 bases are a match to TRBD1. Germline V gene sequence: CDR1 MNHEY, CDR2 SVGAGI. The CDR3 is 13 amino acids. V was clipped by 7 bases and J by 5 bases; unmatched bases: 7. DNA for the CDR3: TGTGCCAGCACCCGACAGGGTGGAACTGAAGCTTTCTTT. Translated, it gives CASTRQGGTEAFF.

The chain links TRBV21-1 to TRBJ2-7; the D call in the table, TRBD1, was not verified against the DNA. TRBV21-1 is classified as a pseudogene. CDR3 length: 17 amino acids. CDR3 in DNA: TGTGCCAGCAGCGCCCTTCCAGGGGCTCGGTCAGGGTACGAGCAGTACGTC. It encodes CASSALPGARSGYEQYV.

V is TRBV6-1 and J is TRBJ1-1; D is ambiguous. From germline, CDR1 is MNHNS and CDR2 SASEGT. The V end lost 1 base, the J end lost 3 bases, and 12 bases lay between the germline ends. CDR3 size: 15 residues. CDR3 DNA sequence: TGTGCCAGCAGTGAAGTCCGGCGGGTAGACACTGAAGCTTTCTTT. Translated, it gives CASSEVRRVDTEAFF.